This section outlines one T cell receptor beta chain sequence together with its context. Ages ranged from roughly 18 to 100 years, with residence in more than 20 US areas. Recovery among Cohort 3 donors was established by two negative PCRs, clearance, or symptom resolution. Germline CDR1 MNHEY, CDR2 SMNVEV (reference sequence). The CDR3 totals 17 residues. The trim removed 3 bases at V and 7 bases at J, leaving 13 bases unmatched. This record belongs to a study of blood T cell repertoires in COVID-19. Across the whole study: The analysed material was cDNA or gDNA that came from T cells, B-cell-depleted T cells, or PBMCs.

Per the original methods: Reference gene primer amplification yielded estimated nucleated cell counts. This table comes from immunoSEQ multiplex PCR, and its TCRdb copy is limited to in-frame clones, with some not included. Clone size and the V and J calls come from that table; the DNA yielded D and trimming. The profile shows around 160,000 clones, approximately 80% of them singletons. This TCR was recovered from a man in his forties who had recovered from COVID-19. The rearrangement uses TRBV27 and TRBJ1-4, with TRBD1 matching 8 bases. The sequenced material came from PBMCs or T cells enriched from blood (not recorded which). CDR3 residues: CASSLGTGPLRGEKLFF. The CDR3 bases are TGTGCCAGCAGTTTGGGGACAGGCCCCCTTCGGGGTGAAAAACTGTTTTTT.